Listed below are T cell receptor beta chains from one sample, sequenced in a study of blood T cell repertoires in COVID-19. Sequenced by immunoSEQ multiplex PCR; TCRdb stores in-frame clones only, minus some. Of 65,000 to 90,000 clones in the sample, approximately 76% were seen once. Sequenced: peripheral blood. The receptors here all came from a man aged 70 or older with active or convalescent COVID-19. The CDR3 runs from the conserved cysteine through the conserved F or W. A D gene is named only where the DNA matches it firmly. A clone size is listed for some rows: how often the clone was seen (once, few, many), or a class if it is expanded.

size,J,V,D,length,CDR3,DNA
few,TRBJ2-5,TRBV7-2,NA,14,CASSLDGGQETQYF,TGTGCCAGCAGCTTAGACGGGGGGCAGGAGACCCAGTACTTC
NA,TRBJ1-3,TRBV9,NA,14,CASSGPYTGNTIYF,TGTGCCAGCAGCGGTCCCTATACTGGAAACACCATATATTTT
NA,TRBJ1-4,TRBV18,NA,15,CASSPPGPRGEKLFF,TGTGCCAGCTCACCACCGGGGCCGAGAGGTGAAAAACTGTTTTTT
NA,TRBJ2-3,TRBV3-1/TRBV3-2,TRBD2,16,CASSSPSGGATDTQYF,TGTGCCAGCAGCTCCCCTAGCGGGGGGGCTACAGATACGCAGTATTTT
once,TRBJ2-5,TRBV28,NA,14,CASSLEGLQETQYF,TGTGCCAGCAGTTTAGAGGGCCTCCAAGAGACCCAGTACTTC
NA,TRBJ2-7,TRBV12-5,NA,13,CASGSDGTYEQYF,TGTGCTAGTGGATCGGACGGGACCTACGAGCAGTACTTC
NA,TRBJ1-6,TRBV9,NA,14,CASSEQTGNSPLHF,TGTGCCAGCAGCGAGCAGACCGGGAATTCACCCCTCCACTTT
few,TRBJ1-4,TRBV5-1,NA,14,CASRQEPTNEKLFF,TGCGCCAGCAGACAGGAGCCAACTAATGAAAAACTGTTTTTT
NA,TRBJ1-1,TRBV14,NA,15,CASSRARGAGTEAFF,TGTGCCAGCAGCCGAGCTCGGGGGGCGGGCACTGAAGCTTTCTTT
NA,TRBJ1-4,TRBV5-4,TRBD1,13,CASGKTGSEKLFF,TGTGCCAGCGGGAAGACAGGGAGTGAAAAACTGTTTTTT
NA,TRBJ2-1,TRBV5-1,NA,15,CASSVQGSSYNEQFF,TGCGCCAGCAGCGTACAGGGCAGCTCCTACAATGAGCAGTTCTTC
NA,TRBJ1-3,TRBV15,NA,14,CATSRTGSGNTIYF,TGTGCCACCAGCAGGACAGGCTCTGGAAACACCATATATTTT
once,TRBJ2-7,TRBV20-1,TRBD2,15,CSASGPSGGTYEQYF,TGCAGTGCTAGTGGGCCCAGCGGGGGGACCTACGAGCAGTACTTC
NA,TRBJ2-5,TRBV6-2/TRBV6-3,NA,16,CASSVLRGVIRETQYF,TGTGCCAGCAGCGTTCTCAGGGGTGTGATTCGAGAGACCCAGTACTTC
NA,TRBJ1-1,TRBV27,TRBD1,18,CASSLFGGTGGKNTEAFF,TGTGCCAGCAGTTTATTCGGCGGGACAGGGGGCAAGAACACTGAAGCTTTCTTT
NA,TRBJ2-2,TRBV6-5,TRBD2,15,CATPGLAANTGELFF,TGTGCCACGCCAGGACTAGCGGCGAACACCGGGGAGCTGTTTTTT
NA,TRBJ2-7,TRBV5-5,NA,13,CASSLPDNYEQYF,TGTGCCAGCAGCCTGCCCGACAATTACGAGCAGTACTTC
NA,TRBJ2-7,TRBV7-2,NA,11,CASSSAYEQYF,TGTGCCAGCAGCTCAGCCTACGAGCAGTACTTC
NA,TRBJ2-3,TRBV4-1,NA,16,CASSQGAGGRTDTQYF,TGCGCCAGCAGCCAAGGGGCCGGGGGTCGGACAGATACGCAGTATTTT
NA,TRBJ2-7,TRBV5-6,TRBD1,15,CASTDPGTGRPEQYF,TGTGCCAGCACCGACCCCGGGACAGGGCGGCCCGAGCAGTACTTC
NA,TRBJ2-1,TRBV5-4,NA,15,CASSTYRGFPNEQFF,TGTGCCAGCAGCACCTACCGGGGGTTCCCCAATGAGCAGTTCTTC
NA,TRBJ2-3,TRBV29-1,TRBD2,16,CSATGAGGYFTDTQYF,TGCAGCGCCACCGGGGCGGGGGGATACTTCACAGATACGCAGTATTTT
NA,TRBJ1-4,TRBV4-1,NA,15,CASRYAGTKNEKLFF,TGCGCCAGCAGGTACGCCGGGACAAAAAATGAAAAACTGTTTTTT
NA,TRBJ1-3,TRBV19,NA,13,CATYRDSGNTIYF,TGTGCCACATACAGGGACTCTGGAAACACCATATATTTT